The T cell receptor (beta chain) under discussion was sequenced for a study of CD8+ T cells in alopecia areata (dated by TCRdb to 2016 to 2018). For the wider study: Treated patients were enrolled in an open-label pilot trial of oral tofacitinib, 5 to 10 mg twice daily, for moderate-to-severe alopecia areata. In humans, TCRbeta sequencing was performed on scalp tissue and on sorted CD4+ and CD8+ peripheral blood T cells from healthy controls and from patients with patchy or totalis/universalis alopecia areata. Scalp clonality was compared across normal scalp (n=4), patchy alopecia areata scalp (n=8), and alopecia totalis/universalis scalp (n=8). The SALT score, which quantifies the percentage of affected scalp surface area, was used to measure disease severity in treated patients. Patients received tofacitinib for 6 to 18 months and were then followed off drug for 6 months to check for delayed response and recurrence. TCRbeta CDR3 regions were amplified by immunoSEQ multiplex PCR using 35 Vbeta forward and 13 Jbeta reverse primers. Biopsies were taken from tofacitinib-treated patients at baseline and again at 4 and 24 weeks into treatment, and several of those patients also had a later scalp biopsy. To study T cell clonal expansion in alopecia areata, the researchers applied high-throughput TCRbeta sequencing to both the C3H/HeJ mouse model and human patients. RNA was extracted with the PAXgene miRNA kit for fixed scalp, the miRNeasy kit for PBMCs, and the RNeasy kit for mouse skin.

Remarks on this clone: Its antigen specificity is not known. No base qualities exist here, and no much larger clone lies one base off it.

Paper-wide results and their limitations: Because the treated cohort was small and included a single nonresponder, larger studies are needed to assess links between baseline CD8+ expansion and response. Many expanded lesional clones persisted in scalp and blood during tofacitinib treatment, which may partly explain relapse after stopping treatment. Unlike mouse skin, where gammadelta T cells dominate, normal human skin contains resident alphabeta T cells that get sequenced too, which complicates analysis of the scalp TCR repertoire. Higher clonality and more expanded CD8+ clones were observed in lesional scalp than in normal scalp, particularly in alopecia totalis/universalis, a finding suggestive of antigenic drive. Shared TCR sequences between patients were less evident than in mice, which may be partly attributable to HLA diversity in the patient population. Tofacitinib significantly decreased scalp clonality and the number of expanded CD8+ clones among the top 100 scalp clones.

The meaning of the sample's treatment or condition label: oral pan-JAK inhibitor, 5-10 mg twice daily. Lesional scalp punch biopsies and peripheral blood were obtained from alopecia areata patients. PBMCs were isolated by density centrifugation and stained for CD3, CD4 and CD8, after which CD4+ and CD8+ T cells were sorted on a FACSAria. Library prep was done by the immunoSEQ multiplex PCR assay. RNA was extracted from all samples and reverse transcribed into cDNA, which served as template for TCR sequencing. First-strand cDNA was synthesized with SuperScript III using a 2:1 mix of oligo-dT and random hexamers. A synthetic immune receptor repertoire was used to gauge amplification bias, and whatever bias remained was removed computationally. The study's processing was this. Raw reads were preprocessed to remove errors, and CDR3 was defined according to IMGT conventions as the region from the conserved cysteine to phenylalanine. Clonality was computed by normalizing Shannon entropy by log2 of the number of productive unique TCRs and subtracting the result from 1. Whether each scalp clone was CD4 or CD8 was inferred by checking scalp TCRbeta sequences against the CD4 and CD8 repertoires from sorted blood. Entries here come from immuneACCESS through TCRdb and include only in-frame sequences with V and J called. Some clones fail to appear in such tables; in the studies checked, an unresolved V gene covers under half of the shortfall, and the cause of the remainder is unknown. From that table come the V and J calls and clone size; the DNA was used to work out D and trimming. The sample table shows some 170,000 clones, and less than 75% are seen once. The ten biggest clones cover 16% of the sample.

V was cut back by 4 bases and J by 4 bases, leaving a gap of 5 bases between them. The CDR3 measures 11 amino acids from cysteine to phenylalanine. Kept here is only the CDR3 DNA, which spans 33 bases and is read in frame from base 1. The germline V gene specifies SGHTA as CDR1 and FQGNSA as CDR2. Sequenced here: CD4+ T cells sorted from blood, sampled at approximately week 55, from a patient treated with tofacitinib. The receptor chain draws on TRBV7-2 and TRBJ2-7, with the identity of the D gene unclear. This sequence originates from a human donor with alopecia areata. The base sequence is TGTGCCAGCAGCTCGGATTACGAGCAGTACTTC. Its coded protein is CASSSDYEQYF.